The sequence of this T cell receptor beta chain was determined in a study of blood T cell repertoires in COVID-19. In the study overall: Samples representing acute and convalescent COVID-19 were sourced from the United States, Italy and Spain. PBMCs, B-cell-depleted T cells, or T cells were the source of the cDNA or gDNA that made up the material.

Notes on this clone: The same CDR3 also results from other DNA sequences found in this sample.

CDR3 length: 13 residues. CDR1 MDHEN and CDR2 SYDVKM come from the germline V gene. Trimming at V came to 6 bases and at J to 5 bases, leaving 4 bases not matched to a gene. Seattle patients were enrolled during active infection and followed longitudinally. The protocol was immunoSEQ multiplex PCR, while the TCRdb copy is restricted to in-frame clones and leaves out a portion. The data show 100,000 to 150,000 clones, about 90% seen once. The clonotype comes from a man in his fifties with COVID-19, enrolled during active disease. The sequencing sample was made of peripheral blood. This chain uses TRBV28 with TRBJ2-5, with 9 nucleotides matching TRBD2. CDR3 amino acids: CASSLAGRETQYF. The CDR3 bases are TGTGCCAGCAGCCTAGCGGGGCGGGAGACCCAGTACTTC.